This TCR beta chain was sequenced in a study of T cell responses to AZD1222 COVID-19 vaccine. Germline V gene sequence: CDR1 LGHNA, CDR2 YNFKEQ. Trimming shortened V by 3 bases and J by 1 base, and 9 bases separated the two germline ends. The CDR3 loop spans 14 amino acids. Generated by immunoSEQ multiplex PCR, the TCRdb table keeps only in-frame clones and is missing some. The sample holds under 85,000 clones; 70% to 90% are singletons and the top ten take 9.5% to 13%. The input for sequencing was peripheral blood, taken on day 0 of AZD1222 vaccination. The V and J genes are TRBV4-2 and TRBJ1-1; tentatively, D is TRBD1 (5 bases). This clonotype originated in an adult in good health. The CDR3 DNA follows: TGTGCCAGCAGCCAGGCGGGGCAGAACACTGAAGCTTTCTTT. It is translated as CASSQAGQNTEAFF.